One sample yielded the 5 T cell receptor beta chains listed below, sequenced in a study of OX40 agonist ivuxolimab in advanced cancers. This table comes from immunoSEQ multiplex PCR, and its TCRdb copy is limited to in-frame clones, with some not included. In the table there are around 53,000 clones, around 81% of which are singletons. Sequencing was performed on CD4+ or CD8+ T cells sorted from blood, taken in a trial of the OX40 agonist ivuxolimab. These receptor sequences come from an adult with an advanced solid tumor such as melanoma, head and neck, liver or kidney cancer.

This chain links TRBV5-1 with TRBJ1-1; D gene uncertain. V lost 4 bases to trimming and J lost 7 bases, with 11 bases between them. Per germline, CDR1 SGHRS and CDR2 YFSETQ. This CDR3 comprises 12 residues. The CDR3 coding sequence is TGCGCCAGCAGCGTTGGATGGGATGAAGCTTTCTTT. Its protein product is CASSVGWDEAFF.

This clone has only a few counts. This rearrangement joins TRBV12-5 to TRBJ2-7; TRBD2 agrees at 7 bases. V dropped 6 bases and J dropped 2; count of bases not matched to a gene: 4. This CDR3 is 13 amino acids long. Germline values: CDR1 LGHNT, CDR2 FRNRAP. CDR3 amino acids: CASGAGAPYEQYF. The CDR3 bases are TGTGCTAGTGGGGCGGGAGCCCCCTACGAGCAGTACTTC.

The V gene is TRBV11-3, the J gene TRBJ2-1, with D perhaps TRBD1 (5 bases). The CDR3 is made up of 15 amino acids. Germline V gene data show CDR1 as SGHNT and CDR2 as YENEEA. V shed 3 bases and J shed 8 bases, with 17 bases lying between them. The CDR3 protein is CASSLTNQGWDEQFF. DNA for the CDR3: TGTGCCAGCAGCTTGACCAACCAGGGATGGGATGAGCAGTTCTTC.

V gene TRBV10-3 combines with J gene TRBJ2-7, with TRBD1 as a possible D gene (6 bases). V was pared by 3 bases and J by 3 bases, with 9 bases between. The V gene's germline CDR1 is ENHRY and CDR2 SYGVKD. The CDR3 is 13 amino acids. The CDR3 here is CAISDRGGYEQYF. In DNA, the CDR3 is TGTGCCATCAGTGATAGAGGGGGCTACGAGCAGTACTTC.

The chain employs TRBV27 and TRBJ1-2, with 8 bases identical to TRBD1. V shed 5 bases and J 7 bases; nucleotides not matched to a gene: 9. Per germline, CDR1 MNHEY and CDR2 SMNVEV (reference sequence). The CDR3 is 14 amino acids. The CDR3 DNA follows: TGTGCCAGCAGTCCCTCGGACAGGGTTGTTGGCTACACCTTC. Its translation is CASSPSDRVVGYTF.